This T cell receptor (beta chain) came from a study of blood T cell repertoires in COVID-19. Sequencing was performed with immunoSEQ multiplex PCR; in TCRdb, only in-frame clones are kept and a portion is missing. Here the sample spans approximately 160,000 clones, under 85% being singletons. The receptor comes from a man between 65 and 85 years old with acute or convalescent COVID-19. Sequenced sample: peripheral blood.

The CDR3 DNA reads as TGCGCCAGCAGCTTGGATAGCAGTTACACTGAAGCTTTCTTT. This sequence encodes CASSLDSSYTEAFF. This chain joins TRBV5-1 and TRBJ1-1, with no clear D. CDR1 and CDR2 from the germline V gene are SGHRS and YFSETQ. This CDR3 comprises 14 residues. Deletions cut 0 bases from V and 3 bases from J, with 9 bases between.